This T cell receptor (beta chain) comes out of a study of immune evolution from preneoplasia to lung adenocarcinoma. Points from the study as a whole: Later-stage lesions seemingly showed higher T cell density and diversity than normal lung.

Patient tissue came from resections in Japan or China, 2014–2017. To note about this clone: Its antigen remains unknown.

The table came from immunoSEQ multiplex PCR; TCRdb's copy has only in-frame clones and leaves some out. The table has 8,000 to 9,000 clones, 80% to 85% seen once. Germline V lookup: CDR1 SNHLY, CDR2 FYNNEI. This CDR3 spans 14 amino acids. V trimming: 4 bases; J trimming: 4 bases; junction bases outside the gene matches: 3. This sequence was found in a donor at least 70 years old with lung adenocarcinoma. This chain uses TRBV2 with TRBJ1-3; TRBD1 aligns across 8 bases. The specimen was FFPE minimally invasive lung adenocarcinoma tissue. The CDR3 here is CASSGQGQGNTIYF. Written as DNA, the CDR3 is TGTGCCAGCAGTGGACAGGGGCAAGGAAACACCATATATTTT.